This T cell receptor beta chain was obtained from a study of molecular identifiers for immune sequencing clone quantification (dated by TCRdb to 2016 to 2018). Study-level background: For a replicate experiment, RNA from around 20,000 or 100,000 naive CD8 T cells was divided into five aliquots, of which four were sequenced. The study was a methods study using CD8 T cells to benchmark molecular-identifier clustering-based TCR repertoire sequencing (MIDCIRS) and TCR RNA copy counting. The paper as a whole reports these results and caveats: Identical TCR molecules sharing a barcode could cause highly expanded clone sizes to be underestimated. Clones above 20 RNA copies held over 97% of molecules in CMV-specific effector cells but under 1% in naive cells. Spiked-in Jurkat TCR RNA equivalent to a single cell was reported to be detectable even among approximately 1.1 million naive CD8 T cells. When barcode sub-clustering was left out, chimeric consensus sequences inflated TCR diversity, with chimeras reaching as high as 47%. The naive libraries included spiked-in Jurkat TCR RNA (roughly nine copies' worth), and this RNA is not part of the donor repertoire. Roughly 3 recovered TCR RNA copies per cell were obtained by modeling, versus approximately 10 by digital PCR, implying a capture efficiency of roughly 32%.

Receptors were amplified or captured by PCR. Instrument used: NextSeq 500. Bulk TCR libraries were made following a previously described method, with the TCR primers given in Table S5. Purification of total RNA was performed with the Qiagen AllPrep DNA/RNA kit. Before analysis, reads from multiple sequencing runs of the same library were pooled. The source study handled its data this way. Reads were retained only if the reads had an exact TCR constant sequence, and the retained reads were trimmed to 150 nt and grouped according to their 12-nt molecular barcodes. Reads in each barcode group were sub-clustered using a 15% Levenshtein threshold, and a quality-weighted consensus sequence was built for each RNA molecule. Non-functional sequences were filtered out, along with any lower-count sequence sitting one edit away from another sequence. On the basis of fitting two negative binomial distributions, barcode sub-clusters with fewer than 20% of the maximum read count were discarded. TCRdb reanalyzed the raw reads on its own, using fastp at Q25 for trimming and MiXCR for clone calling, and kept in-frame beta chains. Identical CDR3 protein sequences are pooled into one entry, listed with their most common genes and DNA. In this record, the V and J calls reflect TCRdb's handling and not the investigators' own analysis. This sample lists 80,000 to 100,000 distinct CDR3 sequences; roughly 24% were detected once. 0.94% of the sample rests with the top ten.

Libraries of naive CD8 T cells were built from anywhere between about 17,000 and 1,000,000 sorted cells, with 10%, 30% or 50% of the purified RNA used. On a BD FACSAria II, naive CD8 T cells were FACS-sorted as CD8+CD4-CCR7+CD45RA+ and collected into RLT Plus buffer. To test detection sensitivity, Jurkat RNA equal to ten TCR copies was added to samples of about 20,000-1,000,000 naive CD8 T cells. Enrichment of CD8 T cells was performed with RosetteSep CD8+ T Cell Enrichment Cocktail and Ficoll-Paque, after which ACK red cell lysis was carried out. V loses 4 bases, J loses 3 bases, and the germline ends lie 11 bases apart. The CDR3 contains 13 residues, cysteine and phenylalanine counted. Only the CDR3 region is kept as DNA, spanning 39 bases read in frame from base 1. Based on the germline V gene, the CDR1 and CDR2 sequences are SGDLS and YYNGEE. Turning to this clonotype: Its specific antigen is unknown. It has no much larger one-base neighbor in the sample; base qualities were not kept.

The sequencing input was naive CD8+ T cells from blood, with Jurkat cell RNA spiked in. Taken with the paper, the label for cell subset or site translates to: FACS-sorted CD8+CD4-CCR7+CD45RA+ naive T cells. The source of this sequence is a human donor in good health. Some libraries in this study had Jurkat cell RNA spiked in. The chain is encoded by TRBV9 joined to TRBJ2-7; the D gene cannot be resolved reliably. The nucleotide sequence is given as TGTGCCAGCAGCCCCCGACTGAACTACGAGCAGTACTTC. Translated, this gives CASSPRLNYEQYF. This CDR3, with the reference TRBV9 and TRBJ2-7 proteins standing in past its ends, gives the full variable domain DSGVTQTPKHLITATGQRVTLRCSPRSGDLSVYWYQQSLDQGLQFLIQYYNGEERAKGNILERFSAQQFPDLHSELNLSSLELGDSALYFCASSPRLNYEQYFGPGTRLTVT.